This T cell receptor beta chain is drawn from a study of blood T cells in healthy people across ages (dated by TCRdb to about 2015). Concerning the study at large: In model experiments, template switching captured roughly one uniquely barcoded TCR beta cDNA molecule for every two T cells. Age-related changes in TCR beta repertoire diversity were measured in the study by deep sequencing normalized with unique cDNA molecular identifiers. Four age groups were formed from the donors: young (average 16 years), middle-aged (around 41), aged (approximately 60) and long-lived (more than 75). Donors of different ages were randomly distributed across sequencing lanes to avoid experimental bias. Using the same blood draw, the study looked at two additional independent replicas of 1 million unique cDNA reads for two donors, one aged 18 to 29 and the other aged 80 or older.

The 39 donors, aged about 6 to 95 years, were systemically healthy Caucasian individuals from Russia. Around 9.9 milliliters of peripheral blood were collected from each donor into EDTA-treated Vacutainer tubes. PBMCs were isolated by Ficoll-Paque density-gradient centrifugation, with at least 7 million obtained per sample. Total RNA was extracted from PBMCs with Trizol reagent, with at least 6 micrograms obtained per sample. For every donor, an aliquot of PBMCs went through flow cytometry to measure the percentages of naive CD45RAhigh/CD27high T cells. The research as a whole found: Since profiling was done on bulk unsorted PBMCs, naive and antigen-experienced compartments could not be conclusively compared. Estimates of total diversity from one million sequenced T cells were regarded as lower bounds and underestimates. Compared with the aged group, the long-lived group had more naive CD4+ T cells, fewer expanded clones and increased TCR diversity, suggesting age selection. The CMV infection status of donors was not known, potentially confounding age-related changes in expanded clonotypes. The percentage of naive T cells measured by flow cytometry correlated strongly with observed TCR beta diversity. As age increased, observed TCR beta diversity per million T cells dropped in a roughly linear way, and a significant reduction was already evident by age 40.

A remark on this clonotype: Its antigen remains undetermined. One junction end does not reproduce the germline sequence, and a read error may be involved.

The library was obtained by 5' RACE. Sequenced on an Illumina HiSeq 2500. The second PCR ran for roughly 6 to 11 cycles and used a J-beta primer mix along with a sample-barcoded 5' primer. A unique molecular identifier was introduced onto each TCR beta cDNA molecule by a template-switch 5' adaptor carrying 12 random nucleotides. At least 3 million CDR3-containing paired-end reads were obtained from each sample. The Mint cDNA synthesis kit, primed by a TRBC-specific oligonucleotide, was used to synthesize first-strand cDNA from all RNA. All cDNA was treated with uracil-DNA glycosylase and then went through a first 18-cycle PCR with the universal primers M1SS and BC2_uni_R. In the source study's methods: For normalization, 1 million high-quality reads were randomly selected from each sample, with every read carrying a distinct molecular identifier. Instead of being binned into consensus sequences, reads with shared molecular identifiers were discarded. CDR3 identification, clonotype clustering and error correction used MiTCR with a Q25 quality threshold and the strictest error-elimination algorithm. Lower-bound total TCR beta diversity was estimated with a nonparametric unseen species model using Euler transformation. TCRdb took the public reads, trimmed them with fastp at Q25, ran MiXCR for clone calling and kept in-frame beta chains. Under each unique CDR3 protein, matching rows form one entry showing the most common genes and DNA. These V and J calls derive from TCRdb rather than the authors' analysis. The sample data list about 730,000 distinct CDR3 sequences, and around 40% of these were observed just once. The biggest ten clones account for 20% to 25% of the sample.

The cysteine opens and the phenylalanine closes a CDR3 of 15 amino acids. Solely the CDR3 DNA is kept, with 45 bases framed from the first base. Reading the germline V gene (reference sequence) gives CDR1 LGHDT and CDR2 YNNKEL. The sequence was obtained from a woman in her fifties or sixties in good health. The source material was blood. The chain was built from TRBV3-1 and TRBJ2-1, with 7 junctional bases fitting TRBD1. The DNA sequence is as follows: TGTGCCAGCAGCGAAGACAGGGTCTCCTACAATGAGCAGTTCTTC. It is translated as CASSEDRVSYNEQFF.